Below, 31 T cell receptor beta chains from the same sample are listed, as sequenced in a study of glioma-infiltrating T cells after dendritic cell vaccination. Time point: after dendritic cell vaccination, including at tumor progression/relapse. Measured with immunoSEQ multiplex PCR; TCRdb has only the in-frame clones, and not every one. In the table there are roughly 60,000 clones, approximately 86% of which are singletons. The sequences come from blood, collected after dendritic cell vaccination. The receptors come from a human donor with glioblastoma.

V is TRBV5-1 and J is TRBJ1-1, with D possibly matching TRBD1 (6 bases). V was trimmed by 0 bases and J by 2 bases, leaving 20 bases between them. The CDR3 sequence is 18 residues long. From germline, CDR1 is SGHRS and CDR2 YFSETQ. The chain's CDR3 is CASSLGNLRTEYNTEAFF. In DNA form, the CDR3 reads TGCGCCAGCAGCTTGGGGAACCTGAGGACAGAATATAACACTGAAGCTTTCTTT.

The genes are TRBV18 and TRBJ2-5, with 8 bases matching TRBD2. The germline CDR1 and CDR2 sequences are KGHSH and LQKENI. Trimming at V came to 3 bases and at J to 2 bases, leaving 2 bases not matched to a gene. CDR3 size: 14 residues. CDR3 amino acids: CASSPVAGQETQYF. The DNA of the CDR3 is TGTGCCAGCTCACCGGTAGCGGGGCAAGAGACCCAGTACTTC.

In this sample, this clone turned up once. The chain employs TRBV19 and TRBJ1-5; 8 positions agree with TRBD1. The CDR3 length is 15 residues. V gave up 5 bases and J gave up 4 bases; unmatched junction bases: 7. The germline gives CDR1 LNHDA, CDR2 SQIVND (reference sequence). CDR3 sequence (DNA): TGTGCCAGTAGTCTGAGGGACAGGATTAATCAGCCCCAGCATTTT. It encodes CASSLRDRINQPQHF.

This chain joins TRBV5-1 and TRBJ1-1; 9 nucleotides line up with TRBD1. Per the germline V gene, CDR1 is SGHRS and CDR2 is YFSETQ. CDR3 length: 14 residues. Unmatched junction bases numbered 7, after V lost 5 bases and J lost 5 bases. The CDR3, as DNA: TGCGCCAGCAGTCTAATCGACAGGGGGACTGAAGCTTTCTTT. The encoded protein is CASSLIDRGTEAFF. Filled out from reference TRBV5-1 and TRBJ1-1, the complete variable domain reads KAGVTQTPRYLIKTRGQQVTLSCSPISGHRSVSWYQQTPGQGLQFLFEYFSETQRNKGNFPGRFSGRQFSNSRSEMNVSTLELGDSALYLCASSLIDRGTEAFFGQGTRLTVV.

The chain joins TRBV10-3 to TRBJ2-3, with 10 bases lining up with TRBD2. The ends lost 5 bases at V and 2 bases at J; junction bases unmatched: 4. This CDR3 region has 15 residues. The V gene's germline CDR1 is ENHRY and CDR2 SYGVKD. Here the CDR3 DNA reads TGTGCCATCAGTAGGACTAGCGGTTCCACAGATACGCAGTATTTT. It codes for CAISRTSGSTDTQYF.

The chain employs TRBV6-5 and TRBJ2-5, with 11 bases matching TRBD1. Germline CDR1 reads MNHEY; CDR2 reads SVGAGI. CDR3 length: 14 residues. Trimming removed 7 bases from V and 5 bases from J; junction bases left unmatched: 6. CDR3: CASTGQGDVETQYF. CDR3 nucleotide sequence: TGTGCCAGCACGGGACAGGGGGATGTGGAGACCCAGTACTTC.

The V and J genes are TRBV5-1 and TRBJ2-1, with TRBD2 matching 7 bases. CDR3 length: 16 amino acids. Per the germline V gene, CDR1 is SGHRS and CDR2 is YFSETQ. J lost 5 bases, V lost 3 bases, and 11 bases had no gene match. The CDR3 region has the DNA TGCGCCAGCAGCTCGGGAGGAAACCAACTAAACAATGAGCAGTTCTTC. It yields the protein CASSSGGNQLNNEQFF.

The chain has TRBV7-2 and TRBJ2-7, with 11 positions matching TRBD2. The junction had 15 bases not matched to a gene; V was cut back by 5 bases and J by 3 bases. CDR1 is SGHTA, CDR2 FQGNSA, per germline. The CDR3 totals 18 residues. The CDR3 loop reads CASSPRSGSGGAFYEQYF. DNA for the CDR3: TGTGCCAGCAGCCCGCGCTCGGGTAGCGGGGGGGCCTTCTACGAGCAGTACTTC.

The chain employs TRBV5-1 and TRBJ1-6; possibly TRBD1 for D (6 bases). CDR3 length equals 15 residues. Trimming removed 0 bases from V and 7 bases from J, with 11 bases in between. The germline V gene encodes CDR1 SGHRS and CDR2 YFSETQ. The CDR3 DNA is TGCGCCAGCAGCTTGGCGGGGGGCCAGAATTCACCCCTCCACTTT. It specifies CASSLAGGQNSPLHF.

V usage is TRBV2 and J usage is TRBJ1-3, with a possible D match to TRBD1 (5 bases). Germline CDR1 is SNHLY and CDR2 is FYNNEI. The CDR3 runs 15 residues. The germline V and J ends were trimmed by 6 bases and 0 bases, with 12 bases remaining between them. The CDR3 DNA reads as TGTGCCAGCAGGTTGACAGTGGACTCTGGAAACACCATATATTTT. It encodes CASRLTVDSGNTIYF.

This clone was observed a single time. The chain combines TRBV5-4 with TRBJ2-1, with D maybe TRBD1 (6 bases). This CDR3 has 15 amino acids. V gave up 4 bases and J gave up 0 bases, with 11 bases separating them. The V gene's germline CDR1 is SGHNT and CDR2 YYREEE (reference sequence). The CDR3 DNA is TGTGCCAGCAGCCAGGACAGCCGCTCCTACAATGAGCAGTTCTTC. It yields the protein CASSQDSRSYNEQFF.

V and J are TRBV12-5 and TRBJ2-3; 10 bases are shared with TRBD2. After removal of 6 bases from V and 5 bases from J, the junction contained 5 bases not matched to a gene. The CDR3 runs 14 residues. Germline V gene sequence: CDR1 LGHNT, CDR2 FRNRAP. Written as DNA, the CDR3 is TGTGCTAGTGGGCTAGCGGGAGCCCAAGATACGCAGTATTTT. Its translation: CASGLAGAQDTQYF.

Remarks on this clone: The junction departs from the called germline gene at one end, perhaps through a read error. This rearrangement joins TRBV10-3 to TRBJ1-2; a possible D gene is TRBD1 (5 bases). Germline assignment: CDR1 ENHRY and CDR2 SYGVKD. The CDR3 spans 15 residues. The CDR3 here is CAISGGQMAYYGYTF. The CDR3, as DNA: TGTGCCATCAGTGGCGGACAAATGGCTTACTACGGCTACACCTTC.

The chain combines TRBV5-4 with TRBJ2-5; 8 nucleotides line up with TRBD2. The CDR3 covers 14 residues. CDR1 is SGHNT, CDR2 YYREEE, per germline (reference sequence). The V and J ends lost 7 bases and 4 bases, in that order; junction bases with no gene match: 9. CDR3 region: CASQRETVLETQYF. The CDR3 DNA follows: TGTGCCAGCCAGCGGGAGACTGTCCTAGAGACCCAGTACTTC. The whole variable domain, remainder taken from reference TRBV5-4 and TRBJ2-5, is ETGVTQSPTHLIKTRGQQVTLRCSSQSGHNTVSWYQQALGQGPQFIFQYYREEENGRGNFPPRFSGLQFPNYSSELNVNALELDDSALYLCASQRETVLETQYFGPGTRLLVL.

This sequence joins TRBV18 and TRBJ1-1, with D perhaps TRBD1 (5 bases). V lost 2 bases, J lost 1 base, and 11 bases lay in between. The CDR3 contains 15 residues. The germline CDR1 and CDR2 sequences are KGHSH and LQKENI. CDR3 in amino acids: CASSPGPQGNTEAFF. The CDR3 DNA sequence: TGTGCCAGCTCACCAGGGCCCCAGGGGAACACTGAAGCTTTCTTT.

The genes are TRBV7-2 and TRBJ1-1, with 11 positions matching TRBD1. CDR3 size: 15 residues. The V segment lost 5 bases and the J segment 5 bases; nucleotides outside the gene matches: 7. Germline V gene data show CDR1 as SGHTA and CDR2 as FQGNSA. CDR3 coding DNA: TGTGCCAGCAGCCTATGGGGACAGGGGGTGACTGAAGCTTTCTTT. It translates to CASSLWGQGVTEAFF.

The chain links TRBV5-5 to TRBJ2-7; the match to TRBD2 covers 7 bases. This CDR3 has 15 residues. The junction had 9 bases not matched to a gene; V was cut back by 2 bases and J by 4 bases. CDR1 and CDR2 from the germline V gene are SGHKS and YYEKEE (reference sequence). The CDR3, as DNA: TGTGCCAGCAGCTTTGTGGGTGGGGAGGGGTACGAGCAGTACTTC. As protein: CASSFVGGEGYEQYF.

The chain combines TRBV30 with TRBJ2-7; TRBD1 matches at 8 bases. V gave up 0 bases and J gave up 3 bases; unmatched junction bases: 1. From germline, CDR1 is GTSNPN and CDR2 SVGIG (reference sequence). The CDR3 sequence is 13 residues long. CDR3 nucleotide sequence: TGTGCCTGGAGTGTAGGACAGGGCTACGAGCAGTACTTC. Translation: CAWSVGQGYEQYF.

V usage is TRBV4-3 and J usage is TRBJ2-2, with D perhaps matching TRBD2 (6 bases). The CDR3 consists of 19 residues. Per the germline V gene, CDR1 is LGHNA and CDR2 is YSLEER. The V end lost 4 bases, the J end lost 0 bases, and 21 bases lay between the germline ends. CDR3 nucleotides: TGCGCCAGCAGCCTCGGGGGAGTGGCGGGAAGCGCGAACACCGGGGAGCTGTTTTTT. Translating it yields CASSLGGVAGSANTGELFF.

The CDR3 bases are TGTGCCAGCAGCTTAAGACAGAACACAGATACGCAGTATTTT. It codes for CASSLRQNTDTQYF. The gene calls are TRBV11-3 and TRBJ2-3, with D possibly matching TRBD1 (5 bases). The V end was cut by 2 bases, the J end by 2 bases, with 8 bases between. The V gene's germline CDR1 is SGHNT and CDR2 YENEEA. The CDR3 loop spans 14 amino acids.

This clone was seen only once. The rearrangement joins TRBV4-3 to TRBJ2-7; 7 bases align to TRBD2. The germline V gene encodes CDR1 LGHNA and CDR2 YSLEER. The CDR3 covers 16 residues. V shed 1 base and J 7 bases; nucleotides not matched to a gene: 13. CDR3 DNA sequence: TGCGCCAGCAGCCAAGGATTTGGGGGAGGGCCTTGGGAGCAGTACTTC. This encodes CASSQGFGGGPWEQYF.

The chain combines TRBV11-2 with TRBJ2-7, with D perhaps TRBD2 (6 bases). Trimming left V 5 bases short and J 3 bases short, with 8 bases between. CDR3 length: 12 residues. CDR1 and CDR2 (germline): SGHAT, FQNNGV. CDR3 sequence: CASSAGSYEQYF. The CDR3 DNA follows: TGTGCCAGCAGCGCCGGGAGCTACGAGCAGTACTTC.

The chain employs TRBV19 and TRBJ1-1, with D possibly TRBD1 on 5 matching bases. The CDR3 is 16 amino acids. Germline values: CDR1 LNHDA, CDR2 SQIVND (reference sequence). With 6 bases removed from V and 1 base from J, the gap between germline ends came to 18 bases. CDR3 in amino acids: CASSPGLSFKNTEAFF. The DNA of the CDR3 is TGTGCCAGTAGCCCGGGACTGAGCTTCAAGAACACTGAAGCTTTCTTT.

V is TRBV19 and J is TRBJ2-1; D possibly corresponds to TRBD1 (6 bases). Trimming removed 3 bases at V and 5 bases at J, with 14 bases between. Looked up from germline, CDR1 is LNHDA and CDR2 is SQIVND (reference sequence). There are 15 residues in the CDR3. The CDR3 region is CASSMVAGTNNEQFF. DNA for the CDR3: TGTGCCAGTAGTATGGTTGCCGGGACAAACAATGAGCAGTTCTTC.

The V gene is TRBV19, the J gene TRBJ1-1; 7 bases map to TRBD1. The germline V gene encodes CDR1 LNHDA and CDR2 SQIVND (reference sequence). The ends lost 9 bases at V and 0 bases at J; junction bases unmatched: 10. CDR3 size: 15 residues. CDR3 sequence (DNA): TGTGCCAGCCTAGACCGGGACAGATTGAACACTGAAGCTTTCTTT. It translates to CASLDRDRLNTEAFF.

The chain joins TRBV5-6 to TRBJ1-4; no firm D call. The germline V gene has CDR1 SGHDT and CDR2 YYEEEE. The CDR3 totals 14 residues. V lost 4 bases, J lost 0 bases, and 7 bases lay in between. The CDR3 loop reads CASSQDPTNEKLFF. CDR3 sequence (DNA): TGTGCCAGCAGCCAGGATCCAACTAATGAAAAACTGTTTTTT.

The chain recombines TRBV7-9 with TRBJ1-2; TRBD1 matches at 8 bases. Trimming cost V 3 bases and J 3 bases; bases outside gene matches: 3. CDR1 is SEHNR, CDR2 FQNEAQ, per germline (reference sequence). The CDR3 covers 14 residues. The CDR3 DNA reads TGTGCCAGCAGCTTGGGACAGGTTTACTATGGCTACACCTTC. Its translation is CASSLGQVYYGYTF.

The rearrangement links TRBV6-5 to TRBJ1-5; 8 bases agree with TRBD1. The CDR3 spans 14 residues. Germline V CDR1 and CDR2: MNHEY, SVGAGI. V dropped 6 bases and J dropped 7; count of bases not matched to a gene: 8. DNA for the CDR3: TGTGCCAGCAGCCCCAGGGGGCGCGGGCAGCCCCAGCATTTT. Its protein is CASSPRGRGQPQHF.

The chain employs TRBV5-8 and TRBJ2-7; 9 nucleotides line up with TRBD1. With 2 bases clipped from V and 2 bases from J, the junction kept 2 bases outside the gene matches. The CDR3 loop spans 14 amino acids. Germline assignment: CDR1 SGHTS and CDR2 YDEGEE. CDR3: CASSLGTGTYEQYF. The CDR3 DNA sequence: TGTGCCAGCAGCTTAGGGACAGGGACCTACGAGCAGTACTTC.

As DNA, the CDR3 is TGCGCCAGCAGCCAAGATATCATGCGGGAAGCTTTCTTT. This gives the protein CASSQDIMREAFF. The chain has TRBV4-3 and TRBJ1-1; unclear D gene. CDR3 size: 13 residues. The ends were cut back, 0 bases at V and 8 bases at J, with 10 bases in the middle. Looked up from germline, CDR1 is LGHNA and CDR2 is YSLEER.

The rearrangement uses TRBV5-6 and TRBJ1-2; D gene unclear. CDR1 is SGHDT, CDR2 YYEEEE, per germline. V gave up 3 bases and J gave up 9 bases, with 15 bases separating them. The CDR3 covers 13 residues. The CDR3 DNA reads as TGTGCCAGCAGCTCGGGAATTGAGAGAAGCTACACCTTC. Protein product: CASSSGIERSYTF. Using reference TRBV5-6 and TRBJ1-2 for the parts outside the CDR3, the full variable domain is DAGVTQSPTHLIKTRGQQVTLRCSPKSGHDTVSWYQQALGQGPQFIFQYYEEEERQRGNFPDRFSGHQFPNYSSELNVNALLLGDSALYLCASSSGIERSYTFGSGTRLTVV.